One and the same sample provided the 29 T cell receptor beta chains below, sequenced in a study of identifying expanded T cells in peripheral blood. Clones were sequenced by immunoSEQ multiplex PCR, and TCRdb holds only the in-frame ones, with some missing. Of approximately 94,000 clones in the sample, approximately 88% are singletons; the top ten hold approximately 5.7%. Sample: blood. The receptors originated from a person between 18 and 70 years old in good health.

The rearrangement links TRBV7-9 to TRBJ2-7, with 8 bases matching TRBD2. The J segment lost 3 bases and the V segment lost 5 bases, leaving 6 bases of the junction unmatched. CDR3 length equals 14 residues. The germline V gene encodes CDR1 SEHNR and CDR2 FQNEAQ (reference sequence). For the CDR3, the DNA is TGTGCCAGCAGCCGGGAGGGGCCCCTCTACGAGCAGTACTTC. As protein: CASSREGPLYEQYF.

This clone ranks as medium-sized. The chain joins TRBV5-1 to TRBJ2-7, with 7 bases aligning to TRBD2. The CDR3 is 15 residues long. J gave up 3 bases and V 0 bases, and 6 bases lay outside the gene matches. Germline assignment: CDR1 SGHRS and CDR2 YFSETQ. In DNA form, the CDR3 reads TGCGCCAGCAGCTTGGCCTCGGGACTACTCTACGAGCAGTACTTC. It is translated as CASSLASGLLYEQYF.

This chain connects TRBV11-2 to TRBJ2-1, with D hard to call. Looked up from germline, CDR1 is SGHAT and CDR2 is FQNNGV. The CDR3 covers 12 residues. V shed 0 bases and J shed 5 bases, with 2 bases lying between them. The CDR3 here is CASSLDHNEQFF. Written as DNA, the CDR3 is TGTGCCAGCAGCTTAGATCACAATGAGCAGTTCTTC.

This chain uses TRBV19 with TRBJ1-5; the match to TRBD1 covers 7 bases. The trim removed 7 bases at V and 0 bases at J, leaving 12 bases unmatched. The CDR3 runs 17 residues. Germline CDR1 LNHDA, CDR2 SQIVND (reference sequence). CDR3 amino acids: CASNGQGGGYSNQPQHF. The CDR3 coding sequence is TGTGCCAGTAATGGGCAGGGGGGAGGGTATAGCAATCAGCCCCAGCATTTT. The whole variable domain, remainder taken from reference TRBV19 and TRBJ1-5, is DGGITQSPKYLFRKEGQNVTLSCEQNLNHDAMYWYRQDPGQGLRLIYYSQIVNDFQKGDIAEGYSVSREKKESFPLTVTSAQKNPTAFYLCASNGQGGGYSNQPQHFGDGTRLSIL.

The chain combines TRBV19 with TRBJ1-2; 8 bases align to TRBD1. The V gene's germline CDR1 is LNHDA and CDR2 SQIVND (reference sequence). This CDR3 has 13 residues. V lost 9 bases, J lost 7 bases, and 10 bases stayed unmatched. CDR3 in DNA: TGTGCCAGCCGAGGACAGGGCCATAGTGGCTACACCTTC. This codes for CASRGQGHSGYTF.

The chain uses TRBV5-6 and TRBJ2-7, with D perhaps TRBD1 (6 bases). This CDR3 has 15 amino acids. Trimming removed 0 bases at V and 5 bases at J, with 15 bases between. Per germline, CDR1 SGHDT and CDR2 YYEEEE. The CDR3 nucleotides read TGTGCCAGCAGCTTGGGGGGAACCTGGGACAACGAGCAGTACTTC. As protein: CASSLGGTWDNEQYF.

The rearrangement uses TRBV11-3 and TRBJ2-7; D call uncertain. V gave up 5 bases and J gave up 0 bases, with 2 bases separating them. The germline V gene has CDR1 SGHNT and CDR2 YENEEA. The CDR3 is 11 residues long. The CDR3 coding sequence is TGTGCCAGCAGCATCTCCTACGAGCAGTACTTC. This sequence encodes CASSISYEQYF.

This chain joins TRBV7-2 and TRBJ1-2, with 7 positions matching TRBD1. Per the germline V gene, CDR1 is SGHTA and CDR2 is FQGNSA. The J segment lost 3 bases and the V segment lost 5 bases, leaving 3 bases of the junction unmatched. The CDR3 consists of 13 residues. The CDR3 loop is CASSIRGDYGYTF. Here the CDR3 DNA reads TGTGCCAGCAGCATCAGGGGGGACTATGGCTACACCTTC.

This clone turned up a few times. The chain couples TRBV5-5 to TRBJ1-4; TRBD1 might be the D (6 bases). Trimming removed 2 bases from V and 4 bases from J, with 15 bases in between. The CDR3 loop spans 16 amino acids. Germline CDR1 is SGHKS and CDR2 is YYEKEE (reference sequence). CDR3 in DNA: TGTGCCAGCAGCTTTCAGGACAGAGACCTTAATGAAAAACTGTTTTTT. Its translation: CASSFQDRDLNEKLFF.

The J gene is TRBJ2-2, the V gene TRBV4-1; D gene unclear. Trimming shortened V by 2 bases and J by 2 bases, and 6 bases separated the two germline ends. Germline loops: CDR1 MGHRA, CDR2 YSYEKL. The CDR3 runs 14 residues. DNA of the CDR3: TGCGCCAGCAGCCAAATAGGCAACACCGGGGAGCTGTTTTTT. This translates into CASSQIGNTGELFF.

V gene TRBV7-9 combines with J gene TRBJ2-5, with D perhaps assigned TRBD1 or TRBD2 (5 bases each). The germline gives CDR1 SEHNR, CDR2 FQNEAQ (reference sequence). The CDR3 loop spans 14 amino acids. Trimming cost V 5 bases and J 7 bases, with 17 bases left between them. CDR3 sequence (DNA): TGTGCCAGCAGCCCCGGGACGGAAAGTGGGACCCAGTACTTC. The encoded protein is CASSPGTESGTQYF.

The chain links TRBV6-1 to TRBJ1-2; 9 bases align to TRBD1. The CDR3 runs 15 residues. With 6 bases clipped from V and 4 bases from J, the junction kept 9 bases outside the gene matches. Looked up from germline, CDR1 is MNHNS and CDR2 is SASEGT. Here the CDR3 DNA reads TGTGCCAGCAGCCCAGGGGACAGGGACTCCTATGGCTACACCTTC. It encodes CASSPGDRDSYGYTF.

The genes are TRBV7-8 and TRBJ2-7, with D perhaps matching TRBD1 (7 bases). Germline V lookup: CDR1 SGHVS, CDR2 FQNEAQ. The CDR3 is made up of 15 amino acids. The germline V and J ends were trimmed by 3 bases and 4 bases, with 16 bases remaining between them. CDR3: CASSFPGLRGYEQYF. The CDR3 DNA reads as TGTGCCAGCAGCTTCCCGGGACTCAGGGGGTACGAGCAGTACTTC.

CDR3 bases: TGTGCCAGCAGCGTGCGGGGCCACCAAGAGACCCAGTACTTC. Amino acids: CASSVRGHQETQYF. The chain uses TRBV7-2 and TRBJ2-5, with D possibly TRBD2 on 6 matching bases. The CDR3 consists of 14 residues. V shed 5 bases and J shed 0 bases, with 10 bases lying between them. CDR1 SGHTA and CDR2 FQGNSA come from the germline V gene.

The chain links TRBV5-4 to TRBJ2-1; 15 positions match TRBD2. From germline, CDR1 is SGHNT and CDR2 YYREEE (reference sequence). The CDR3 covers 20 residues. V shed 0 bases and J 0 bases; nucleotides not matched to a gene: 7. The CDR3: CASSLAAGLAGGSSYNEQFF. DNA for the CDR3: TGTGCCAGCAGCTTGGCTGCGGGACTAGCGGGAGGAAGCTCCTACAATGAGCAGTTCTTC.

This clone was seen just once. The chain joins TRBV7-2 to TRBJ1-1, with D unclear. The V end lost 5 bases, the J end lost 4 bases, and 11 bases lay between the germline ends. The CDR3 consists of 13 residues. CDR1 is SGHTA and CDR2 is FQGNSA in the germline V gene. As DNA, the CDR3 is TGTGCCAGCAGCGATCCCTGGGGCACTGAAGCTTTCTTT. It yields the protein CASSDPWGTEAFF.

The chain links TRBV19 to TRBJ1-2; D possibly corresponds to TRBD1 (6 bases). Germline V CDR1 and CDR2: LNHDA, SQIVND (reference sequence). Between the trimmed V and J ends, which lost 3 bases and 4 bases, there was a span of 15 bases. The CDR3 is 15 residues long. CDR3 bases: TGTGCCAGTAGTATTGGGTCAGGGGAAGGCTATGGCTACACCTTC. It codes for CASSIGSGEGYGYTF.

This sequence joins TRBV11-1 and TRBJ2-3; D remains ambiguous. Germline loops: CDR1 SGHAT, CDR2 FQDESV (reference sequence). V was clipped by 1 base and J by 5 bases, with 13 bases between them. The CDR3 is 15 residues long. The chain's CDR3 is CASSLVGVVQDTQYF. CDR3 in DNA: TGTGCCAGCAGCTTAGTGGGTGTGGTCCAAGATACGCAGTATTTT.

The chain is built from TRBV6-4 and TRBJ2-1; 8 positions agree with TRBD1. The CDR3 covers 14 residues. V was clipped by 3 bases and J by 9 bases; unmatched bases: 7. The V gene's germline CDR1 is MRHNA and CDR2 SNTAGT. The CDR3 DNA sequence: TGTGCCAGCAGTGAACAGGGGGAGCTGGCTGAGCAGTTCTTC. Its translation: CASSEQGELAEQFF.

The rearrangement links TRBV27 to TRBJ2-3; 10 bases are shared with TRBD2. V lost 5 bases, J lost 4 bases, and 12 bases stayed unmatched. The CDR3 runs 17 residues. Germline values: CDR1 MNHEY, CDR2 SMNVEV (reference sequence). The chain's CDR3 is CASSLGPSGGRADTQYF. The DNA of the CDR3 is TGTGCCAGCAGTCTTGGGCCTAGCGGGGGTCGGGCAGATACGCAGTATTTT.

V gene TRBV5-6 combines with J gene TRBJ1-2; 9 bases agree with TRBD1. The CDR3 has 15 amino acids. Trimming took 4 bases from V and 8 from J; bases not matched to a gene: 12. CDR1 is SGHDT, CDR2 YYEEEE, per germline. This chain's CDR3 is CASSPRSTGGRGYTF. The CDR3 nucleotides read TGTGCCAGCAGCCCCAGGTCCACAGGGGGCCGAGGCTACACCTTC. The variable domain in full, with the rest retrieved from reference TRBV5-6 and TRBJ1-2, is DAGVTQSPTHLIKTRGQQVTLRCSPKSGHDTVSWYQQALGQGPQFIFQYYEEEERQRGNFPDRFSGHQFPNYSSELNVNALLLGDSALYLCASSPRSTGGRGYTFGSGTRLTVV.

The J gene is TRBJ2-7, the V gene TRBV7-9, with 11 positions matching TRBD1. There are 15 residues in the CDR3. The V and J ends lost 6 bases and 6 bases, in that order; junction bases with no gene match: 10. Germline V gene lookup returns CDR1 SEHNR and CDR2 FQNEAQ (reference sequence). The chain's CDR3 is CASRLTGTGGLEQYF. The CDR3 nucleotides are TGTGCCAGCAGATTAACCGGGACAGGGGGGCTCGAGCAGTACTTC.

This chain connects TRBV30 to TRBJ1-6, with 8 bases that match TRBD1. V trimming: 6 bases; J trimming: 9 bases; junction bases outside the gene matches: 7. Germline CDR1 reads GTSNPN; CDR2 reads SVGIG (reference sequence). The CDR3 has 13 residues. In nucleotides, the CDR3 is TGTGCCTGCGGACAGGGTCATGCTTCACCCCTCCACTTT. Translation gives CACGQGHASPLHF.

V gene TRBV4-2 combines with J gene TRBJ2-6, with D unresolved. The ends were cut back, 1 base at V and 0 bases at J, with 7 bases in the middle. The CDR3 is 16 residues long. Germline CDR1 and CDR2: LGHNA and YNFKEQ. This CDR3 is CASSQGGRSGANVLTF. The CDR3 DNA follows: TGTGCCAGCAGCCAAGGCGGACGCTCTGGGGCCAACGTCCTGACTTTC.

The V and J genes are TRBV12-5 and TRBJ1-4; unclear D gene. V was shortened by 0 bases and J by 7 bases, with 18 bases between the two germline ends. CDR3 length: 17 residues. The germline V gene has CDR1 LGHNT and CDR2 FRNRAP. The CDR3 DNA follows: TGTGCTAGTGGTTTGGTACAGAGAGGGCGCTTGATTGAAAAACTGTTTTTT. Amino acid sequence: CASGLVQRGRLIEKLFF.

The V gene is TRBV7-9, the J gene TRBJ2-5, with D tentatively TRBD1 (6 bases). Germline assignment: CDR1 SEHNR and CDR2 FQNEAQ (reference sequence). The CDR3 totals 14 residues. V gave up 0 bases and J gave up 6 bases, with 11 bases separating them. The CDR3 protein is CASSLAGAEKTQYF. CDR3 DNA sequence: TGTGCCAGCAGCTTAGCGGGGGCGGAAAAGACCCAGTACTTC.

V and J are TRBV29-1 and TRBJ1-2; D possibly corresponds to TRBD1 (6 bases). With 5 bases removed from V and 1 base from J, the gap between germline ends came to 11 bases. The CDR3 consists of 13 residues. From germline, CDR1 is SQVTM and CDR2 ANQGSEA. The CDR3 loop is CSVSLQGNYGYTF. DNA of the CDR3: TGCAGCGTTTCTTTACAGGGTAACTATGGCTACACCTTC.

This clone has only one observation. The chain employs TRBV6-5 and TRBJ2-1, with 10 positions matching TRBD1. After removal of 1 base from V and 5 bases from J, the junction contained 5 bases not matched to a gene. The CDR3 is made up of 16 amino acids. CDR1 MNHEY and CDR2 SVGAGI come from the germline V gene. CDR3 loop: CASSYFPGQGNNEQFF. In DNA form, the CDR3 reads TGTGCCAGCAGTTACTTCCCGGGACAGGGGAACAATGAGCAGTTCTTC.

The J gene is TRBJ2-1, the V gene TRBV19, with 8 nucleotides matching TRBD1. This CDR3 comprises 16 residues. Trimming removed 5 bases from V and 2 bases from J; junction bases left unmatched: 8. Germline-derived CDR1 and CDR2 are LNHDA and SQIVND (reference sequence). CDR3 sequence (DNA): TGTGCCAGTAGTCCGGTGACGGACAGGGCCTACAATGAGCAGTTCTTC. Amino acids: CASSPVTDRAYNEQFF.